This T cell receptor beta chain comes out of a study of CD8+ T cells in alopecia areata. Study-wide results and limits: One nonresponder makes the tie between baseline CD8+ expansion and response uncertain. Many expanded lesional clones persisted in scalp and blood during tofacitinib.

The ends lost 4 bases at V and 3 bases at J; junction bases unmatched: 2. The CDR3 loop spans 13 amino acids. CDR1 is MGHDK, CDR2 SYGVNS, per germline. Investigators isolated RNA and reverse transcribed it into cDNA to act as the sequencing template. Measured with immunoSEQ multiplex PCR; TCRdb has only the in-frame clones, and not every one. The sample carries under 150,000 clones, 53% recorded once. Of note for this clone: Its antigen is currently unknown.

As for treatment: oral pan-JAK inhibitor, 5-10 mg twice daily. Sampling of alopecia areata patients yielded lesional scalp punch biopsies as well as peripheral blood. The clonotype originates from a human donor with alopecia areata. This chain joins TRBV25-1 and TRBJ1-1; 7 bases are a match to TRBD1. The sample was CD4+ T cells sorted from blood, taken at week 4, from a patient treated with tofacitinib. The CDR3 DNA sequence: TGTGCCAGCAGTGCACAGGGGTACACTGAAGCTTTCTTT. Amino acid sequence: CASSAQGYTEAFF.